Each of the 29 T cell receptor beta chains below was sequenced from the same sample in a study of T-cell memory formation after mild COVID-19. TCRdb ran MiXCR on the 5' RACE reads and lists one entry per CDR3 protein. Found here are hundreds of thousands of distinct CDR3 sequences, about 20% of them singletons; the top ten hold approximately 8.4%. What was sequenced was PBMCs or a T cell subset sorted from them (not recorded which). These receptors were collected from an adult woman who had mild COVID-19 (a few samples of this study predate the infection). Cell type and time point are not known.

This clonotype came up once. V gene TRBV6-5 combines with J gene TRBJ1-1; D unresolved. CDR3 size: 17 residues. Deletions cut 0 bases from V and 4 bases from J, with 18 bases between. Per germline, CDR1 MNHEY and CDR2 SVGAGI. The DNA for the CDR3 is TGTGCCAGCAGTTACTCGTATTCGGGGATCGGTGGCACTGAAGCTTTCTTT. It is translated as CASSYSYSGIGGTEAFF.

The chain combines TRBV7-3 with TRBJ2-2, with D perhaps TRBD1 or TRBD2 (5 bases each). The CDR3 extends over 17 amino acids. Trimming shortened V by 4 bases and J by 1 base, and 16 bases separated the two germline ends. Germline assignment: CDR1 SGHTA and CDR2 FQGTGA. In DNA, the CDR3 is TGTGCCAGCAGCTCAGCCGGGACGGCCTTGAACACCGGGGAGCTGTTTTTT. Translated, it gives CASSSAGTALNTGELFF.

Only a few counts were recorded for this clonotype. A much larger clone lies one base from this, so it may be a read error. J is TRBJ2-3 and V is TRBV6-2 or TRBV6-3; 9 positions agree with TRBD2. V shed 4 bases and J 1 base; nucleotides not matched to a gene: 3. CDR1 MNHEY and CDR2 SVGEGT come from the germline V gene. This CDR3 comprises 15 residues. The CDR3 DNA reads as TGTGCCAGCAGTTCCGGGACTAGCCGCACAGATACGCAGTATTTT. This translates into CASSSGTSRTDTQYF.

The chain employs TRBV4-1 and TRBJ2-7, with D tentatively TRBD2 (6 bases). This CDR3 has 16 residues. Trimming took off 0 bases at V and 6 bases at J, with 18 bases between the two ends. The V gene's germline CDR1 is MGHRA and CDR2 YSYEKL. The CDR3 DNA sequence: TGCGCCAGCAGCCAAGATAGTAGCGGAGAGGTCTCCGAGCAGTACTTC. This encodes CASSQDSSGEVSEQYF.

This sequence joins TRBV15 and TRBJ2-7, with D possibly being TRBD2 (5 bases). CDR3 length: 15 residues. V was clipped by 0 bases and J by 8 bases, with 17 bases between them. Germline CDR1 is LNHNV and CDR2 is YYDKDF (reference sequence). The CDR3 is CATSRENGGRTKQYF. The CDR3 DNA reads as TGTGCCACCAGCAGAGAAAACGGAGGTCGTACGAAGCAGTACTTC.

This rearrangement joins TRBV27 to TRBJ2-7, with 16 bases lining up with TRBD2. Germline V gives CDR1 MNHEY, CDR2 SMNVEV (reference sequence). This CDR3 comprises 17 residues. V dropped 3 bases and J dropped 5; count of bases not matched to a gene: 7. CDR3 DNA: TGTGCCAGCAGTTTGCCGGGACTAGCGGGAGGGCCCCACGAGCAGTACTTC. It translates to CASSLPGLAGGPHEQYF.

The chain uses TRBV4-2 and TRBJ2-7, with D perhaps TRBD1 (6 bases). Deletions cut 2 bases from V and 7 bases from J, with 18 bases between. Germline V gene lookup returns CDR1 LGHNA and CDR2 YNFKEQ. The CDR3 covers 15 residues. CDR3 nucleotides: TGTGCCAGCAGCCAATTTTTAACAGGGATAGGGGAGCAGTACTTC. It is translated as CASSQFLTGIGEQYF.

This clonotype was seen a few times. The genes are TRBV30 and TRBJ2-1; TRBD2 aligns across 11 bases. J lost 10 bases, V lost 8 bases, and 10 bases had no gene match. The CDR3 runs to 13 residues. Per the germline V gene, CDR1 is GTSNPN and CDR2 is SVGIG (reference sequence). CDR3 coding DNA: TGTGCCGTTCTACTAGCGGGAGATGACGAGCAGTTCTTC. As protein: CAVLLAGDDEQFF.

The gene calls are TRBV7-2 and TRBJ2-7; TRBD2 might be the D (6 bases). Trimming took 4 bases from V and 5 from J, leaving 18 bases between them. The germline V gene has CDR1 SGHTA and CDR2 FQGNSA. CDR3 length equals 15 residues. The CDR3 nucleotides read TGTGCCAGCAGCTCCCGGGACTTATCGATCCACGAGCAGTACTTC. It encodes CASSSRDLSIHEQYF.

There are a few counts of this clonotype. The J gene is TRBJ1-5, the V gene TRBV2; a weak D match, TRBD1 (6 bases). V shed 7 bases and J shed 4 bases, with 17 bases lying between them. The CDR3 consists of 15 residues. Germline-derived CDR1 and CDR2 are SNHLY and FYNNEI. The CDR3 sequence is CASKGNTGKNQPQHF. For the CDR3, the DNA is TGTGCCAGCAAGGGAAATACAGGGAAGAATCAGCCCCAGCATTTT.

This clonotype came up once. CDR3 in DNA: TGTGCCAGCAGAGTAAACCAGGGCAACTATGGCTACACCTTC. Translation gives CASRVNQGNYGYTF. The rearrangement uses TRBV6-5 and TRBJ1-2; possibly TRBD1 for D (5 bases). The ends were cut back, 6 bases at V and 2 bases at J, with 13 bases in the middle. Germline V lookup: CDR1 MNHEY, CDR2 SVGAGI. This CDR3 has 14 amino acids.

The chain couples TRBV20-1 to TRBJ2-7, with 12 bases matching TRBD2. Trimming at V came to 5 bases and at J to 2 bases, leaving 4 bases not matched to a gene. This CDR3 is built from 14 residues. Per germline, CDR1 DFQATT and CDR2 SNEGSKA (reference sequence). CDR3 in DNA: TGCAGTGCTCTGGGACTAGCGGGCGCCTACGAGCAGTACTTC. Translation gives CSALGLAGAYEQYF.

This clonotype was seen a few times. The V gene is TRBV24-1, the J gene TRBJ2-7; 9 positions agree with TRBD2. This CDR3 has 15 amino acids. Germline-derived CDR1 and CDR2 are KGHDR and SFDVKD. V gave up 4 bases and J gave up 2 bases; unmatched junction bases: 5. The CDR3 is CATSERLAETYEQYF. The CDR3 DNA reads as TGTGCCACCAGTGAAAGACTAGCGGAGACCTACGAGCAGTACTTC.

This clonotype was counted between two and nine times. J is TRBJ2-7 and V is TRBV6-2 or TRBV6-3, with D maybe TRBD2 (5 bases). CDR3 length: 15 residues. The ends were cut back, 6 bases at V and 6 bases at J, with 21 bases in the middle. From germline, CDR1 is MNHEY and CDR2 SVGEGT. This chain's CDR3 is CASRRDGGGFVEQYF. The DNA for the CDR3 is TGTGCCAGCAGGAGGGATGGTGGTGGTTTTGTCGAGCAGTACTTC.

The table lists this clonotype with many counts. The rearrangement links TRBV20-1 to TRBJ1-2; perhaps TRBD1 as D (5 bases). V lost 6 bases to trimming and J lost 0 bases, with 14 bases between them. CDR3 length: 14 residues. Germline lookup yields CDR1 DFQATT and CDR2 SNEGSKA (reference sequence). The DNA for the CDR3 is TGCAGTGCCCCGGGGGAGGATGCTAACTATGGCTACACCTTC. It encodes CSAPGEDANYGYTF.

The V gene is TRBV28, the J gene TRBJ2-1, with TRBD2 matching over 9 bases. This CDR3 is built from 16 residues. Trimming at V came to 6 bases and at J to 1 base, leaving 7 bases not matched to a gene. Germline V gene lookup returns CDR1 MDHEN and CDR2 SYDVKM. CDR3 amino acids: CASRSSGSDSYNEQFF. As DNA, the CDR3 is TGTGCCAGCAGGAGTAGCGGGAGTGATTCCTACAATGAGCAGTTCTTC.

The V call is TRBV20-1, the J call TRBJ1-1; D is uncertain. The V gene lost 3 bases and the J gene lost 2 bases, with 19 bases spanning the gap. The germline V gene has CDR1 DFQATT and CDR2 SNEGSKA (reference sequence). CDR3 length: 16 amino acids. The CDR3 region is CSASWQAFTTNTEAFF. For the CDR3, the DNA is TGCAGTGCTAGCTGGCAGGCATTTACTACCAACACTGAAGCTTTCTTT.

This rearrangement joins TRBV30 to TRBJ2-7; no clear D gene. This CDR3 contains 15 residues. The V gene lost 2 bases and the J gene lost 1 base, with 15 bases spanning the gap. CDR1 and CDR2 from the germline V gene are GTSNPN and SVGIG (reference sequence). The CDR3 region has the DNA TGTGCCTGGAGTTCCCGCGCGAGCGAATCCTACGAGCAGTACTTC. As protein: CAWSSRASESYEQYF.

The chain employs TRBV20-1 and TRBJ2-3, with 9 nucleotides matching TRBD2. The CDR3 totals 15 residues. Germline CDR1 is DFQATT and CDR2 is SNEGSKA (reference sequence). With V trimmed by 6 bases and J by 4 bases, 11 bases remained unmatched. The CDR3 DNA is TGCAGTGCCGGGGCCCGAATAGCGGGAGCAGATACGCAGTATTTT. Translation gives CSAGARIAGADTQYF.

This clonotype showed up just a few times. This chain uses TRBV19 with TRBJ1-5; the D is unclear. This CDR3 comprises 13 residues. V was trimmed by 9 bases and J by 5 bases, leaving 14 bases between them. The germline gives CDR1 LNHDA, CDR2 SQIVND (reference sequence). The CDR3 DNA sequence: TGTGCCAGCGACACCGGAGCCCATCAGCCCCAGCATTTT. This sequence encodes CASDTGAHQPQHF.

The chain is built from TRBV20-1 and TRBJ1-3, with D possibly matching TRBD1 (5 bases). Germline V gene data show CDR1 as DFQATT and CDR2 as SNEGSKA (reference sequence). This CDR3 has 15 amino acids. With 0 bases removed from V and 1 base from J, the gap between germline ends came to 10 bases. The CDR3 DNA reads TGCAGTGCTAGAGATTACGGGGGGTCTGGAAACACCATATATTTT. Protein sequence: CSARDYGGSGNTIYF.

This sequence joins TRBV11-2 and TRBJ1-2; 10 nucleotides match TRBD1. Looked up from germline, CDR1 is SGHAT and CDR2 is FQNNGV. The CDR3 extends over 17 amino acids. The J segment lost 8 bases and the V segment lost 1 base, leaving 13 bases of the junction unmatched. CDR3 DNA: TGTGCCAGCAGCTTAGTCCCGGACAGGGGGTTTTCGCGGGGCTACACCTTC. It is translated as CASSLVPDRGFSRGYTF.

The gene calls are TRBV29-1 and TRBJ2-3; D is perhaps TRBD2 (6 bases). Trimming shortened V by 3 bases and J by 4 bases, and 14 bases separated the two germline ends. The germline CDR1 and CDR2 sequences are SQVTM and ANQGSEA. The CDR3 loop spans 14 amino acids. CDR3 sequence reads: CSVDGQRAADTQYF. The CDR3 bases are TGCAGCGTTGATGGTCAGCGGGCCGCAGATACGCAGTATTTT.

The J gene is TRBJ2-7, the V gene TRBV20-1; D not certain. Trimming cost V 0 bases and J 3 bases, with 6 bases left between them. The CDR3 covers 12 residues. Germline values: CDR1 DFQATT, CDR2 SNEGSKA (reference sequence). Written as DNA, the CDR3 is TGCAGTGCTAGAGATGCCGGCTACGAGCAGTACTTC. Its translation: CSARDAGYEQYF.

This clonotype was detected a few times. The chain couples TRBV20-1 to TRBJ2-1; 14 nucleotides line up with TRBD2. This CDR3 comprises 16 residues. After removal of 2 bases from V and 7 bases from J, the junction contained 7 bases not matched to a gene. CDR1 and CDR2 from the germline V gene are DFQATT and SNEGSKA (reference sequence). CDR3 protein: CSARRGTSGSGNEQFF. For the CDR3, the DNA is TGCAGTGCTAGACGGGGGACTAGCGGGAGTGGTAATGAGCAGTTCTTC.

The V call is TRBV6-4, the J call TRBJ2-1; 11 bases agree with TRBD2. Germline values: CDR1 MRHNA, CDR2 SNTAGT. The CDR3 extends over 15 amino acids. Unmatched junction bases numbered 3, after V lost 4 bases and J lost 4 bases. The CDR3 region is CASSAGTSGYNEQFF. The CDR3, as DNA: TGTGCCAGCAGTGCCGGGACTAGCGGTTACAATGAGCAGTTCTTC.

CDR3 DNA: TGCAGTGCTACTCCCGGGACTGCTTTCAGTAATGAAAAACTGTTTTTT. This translates into CSATPGTAFSNEKLFF. This chain joins TRBV20-1 and TRBJ1-4, with D possibly TRBD1 on 5 matching bases. This CDR3 has 16 amino acids. The V gene's germline CDR1 is DFQATT and CDR2 SNEGSKA (reference sequence). V was pared by 4 bases and J by 4 bases, with 19 bases between.

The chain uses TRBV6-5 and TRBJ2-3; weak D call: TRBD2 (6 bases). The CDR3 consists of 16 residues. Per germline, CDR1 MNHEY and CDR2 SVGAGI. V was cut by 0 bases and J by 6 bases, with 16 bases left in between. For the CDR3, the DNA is TGTGCCAGCAGTTACTCTTTTAGCGGATCTGGGGATACGCAGTATTTT. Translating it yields CASSYSFSGSGDTQYF.

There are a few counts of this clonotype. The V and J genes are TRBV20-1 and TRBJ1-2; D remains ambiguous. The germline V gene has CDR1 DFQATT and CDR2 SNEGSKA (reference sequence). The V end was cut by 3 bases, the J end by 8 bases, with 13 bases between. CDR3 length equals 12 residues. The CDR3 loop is CSASGGLTGYTF. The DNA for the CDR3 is TGCAGTGCTAGCGGAGGACTAACCGGCTACACCTTC.